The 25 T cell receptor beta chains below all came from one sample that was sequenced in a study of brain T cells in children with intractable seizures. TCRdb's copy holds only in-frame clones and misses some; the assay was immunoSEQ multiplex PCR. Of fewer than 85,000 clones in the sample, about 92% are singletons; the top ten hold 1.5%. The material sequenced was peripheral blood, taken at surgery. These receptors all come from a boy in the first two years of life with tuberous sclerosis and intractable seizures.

CDR3 loop: CASSPRSDTIYF. The CDR3 coding sequence is TGTGCCAGCAGTCCCCGTTCGGACACCATATATTTT. This chain links TRBV6-5 with TRBJ1-3; D is ambiguous. In germline, CDR1 is MNHEY, CDR2 SVGAGI. Trimming took 5 bases from V and 8 from J, leaving 10 bases between them. The CDR3 is 12 residues long.

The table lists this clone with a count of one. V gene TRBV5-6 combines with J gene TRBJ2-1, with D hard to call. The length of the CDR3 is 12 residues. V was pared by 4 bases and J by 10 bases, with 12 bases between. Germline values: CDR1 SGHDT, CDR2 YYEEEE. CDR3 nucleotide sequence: TGTGCCAGCAGCCCGTTGGGCTACGAGCAGTTCTTC. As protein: CASSPLGYEQFF. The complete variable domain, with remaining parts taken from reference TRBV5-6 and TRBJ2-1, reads DAGVTQSPTHLIKTRGQQVTLRCSPKSGHDTVSWYQQALGQGPQFIFQYYEEEERQRGNFPDRFSGHQFPNYSSELNVNALLLGDSALYLCASSPLGYEQFFGPGTRLTVL.

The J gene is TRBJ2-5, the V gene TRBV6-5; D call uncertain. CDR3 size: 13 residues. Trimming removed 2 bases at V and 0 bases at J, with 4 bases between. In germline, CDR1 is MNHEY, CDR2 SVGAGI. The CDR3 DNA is TGTGCCAGCAGTTACACGTACCAAGAGACCCAGTACTTC. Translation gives CASSYTYQETQYF.

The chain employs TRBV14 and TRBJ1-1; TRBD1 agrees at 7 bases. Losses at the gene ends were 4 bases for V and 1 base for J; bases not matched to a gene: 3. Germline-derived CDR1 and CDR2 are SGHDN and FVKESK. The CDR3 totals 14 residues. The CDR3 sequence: CASSLRTGNTEAFF. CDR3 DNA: TGTGCCAGCAGCCTCCGGACAGGGAACACTGAAGCTTTCTTT.

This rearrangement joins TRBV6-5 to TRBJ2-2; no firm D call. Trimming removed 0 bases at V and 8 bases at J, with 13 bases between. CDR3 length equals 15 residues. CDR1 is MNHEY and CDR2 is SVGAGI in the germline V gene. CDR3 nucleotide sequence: TGTGCCAGCAGTTACTCGATATCGAGGACGGGGGAGCTGTTTTTT. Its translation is CASSYSISRTGELFF.

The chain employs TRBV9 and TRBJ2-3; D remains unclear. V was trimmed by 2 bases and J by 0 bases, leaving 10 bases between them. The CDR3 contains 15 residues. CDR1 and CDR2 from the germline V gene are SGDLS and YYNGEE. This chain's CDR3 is CASSVGFTSTDTQYF. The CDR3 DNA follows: TGTGCCAGCAGCGTTGGTTTTACTAGCACAGATACGCAGTATTTT.

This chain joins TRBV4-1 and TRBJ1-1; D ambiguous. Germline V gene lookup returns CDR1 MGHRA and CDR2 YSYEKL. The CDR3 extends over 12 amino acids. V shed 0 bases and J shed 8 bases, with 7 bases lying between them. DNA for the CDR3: TGCGCCAGCAGCCAAGATGGGGTGGAAGCTTTCTTT. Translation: CASSQDGVEAFF.

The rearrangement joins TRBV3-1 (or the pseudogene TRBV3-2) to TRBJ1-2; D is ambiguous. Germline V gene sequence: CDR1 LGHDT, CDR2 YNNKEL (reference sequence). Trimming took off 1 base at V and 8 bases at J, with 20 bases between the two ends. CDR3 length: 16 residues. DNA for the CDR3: TGTGCCAGCAGCCAAGCTTGGGAAAGGGCAGCTAAAGGCTACACCTTC. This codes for CASSQAWERAAKGYTF.

CDR3 sequence (DNA): TGTGCCAGCAGTCCAGGGATTTGGAACTATGGCTACACCTTC. Translation gives CASSPGIWNYGYTF. V is TRBV5-5 and J is TRBJ1-2; TRBD1 might be the D (5 bases). The germline V and J ends were trimmed by 5 bases and 2 bases, with 13 bases remaining between them. The CDR3 runs to 14 residues. CDR1 SGHKS and CDR2 YYEKEE come from the germline V gene (reference sequence).

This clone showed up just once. The CDR3 loop is CASSSGQGANTEAFF. The CDR3 region has the DNA TGCGCCAGCAGCTCAGGACAGGGGGCGAACACTGAAGCTTTCTTT. This chain uses TRBV5-1 with TRBJ1-1; 11 positions match TRBD1. V shed 3 bases, J shed 1 base, and the junction held 2 bases outside the gene matches. Germline loops: CDR1 SGHRS, CDR2 YFSETQ. The CDR3 has 15 amino acids.

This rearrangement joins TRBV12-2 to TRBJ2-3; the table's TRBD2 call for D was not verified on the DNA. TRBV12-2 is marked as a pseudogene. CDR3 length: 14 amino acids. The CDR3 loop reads CASRLQRSTDTQYF. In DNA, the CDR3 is TGTGCAAGTCGCTTACAGCGGAGCACAGATACGCAGTATTTT.

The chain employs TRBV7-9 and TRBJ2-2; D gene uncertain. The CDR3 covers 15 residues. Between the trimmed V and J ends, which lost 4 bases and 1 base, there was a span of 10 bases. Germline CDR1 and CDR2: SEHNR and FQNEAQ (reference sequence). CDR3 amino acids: CASSSTTWNTGELFF. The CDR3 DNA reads TGTGCCAGCAGCTCAACGACTTGGAACACCGGGGAGCTGTTTTTT.

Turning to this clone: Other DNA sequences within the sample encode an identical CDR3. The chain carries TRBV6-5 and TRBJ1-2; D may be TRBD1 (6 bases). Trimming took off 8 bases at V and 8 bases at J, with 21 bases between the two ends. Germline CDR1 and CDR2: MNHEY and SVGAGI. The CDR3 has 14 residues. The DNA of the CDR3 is TGTGCCAGCGCCTCCACAGGGTTGTATGGAGGCTACACCTTC. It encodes CASASTGLYGGYTF.

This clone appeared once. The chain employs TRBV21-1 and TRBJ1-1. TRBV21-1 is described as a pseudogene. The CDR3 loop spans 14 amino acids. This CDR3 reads CASSPLPSDTEAFF. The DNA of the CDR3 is TGTGCCAGCAGCCCCCTCCCGAGCGACACTGAAGCTTTCTTT.

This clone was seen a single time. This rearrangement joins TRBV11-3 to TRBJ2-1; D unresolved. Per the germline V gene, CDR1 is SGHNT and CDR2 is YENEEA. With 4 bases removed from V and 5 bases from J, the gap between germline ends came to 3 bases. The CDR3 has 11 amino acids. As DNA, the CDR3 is TGTGCCAGCAGCTCAAACAATGAGCAGTTCTTC. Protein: CASSSNNEQFF.

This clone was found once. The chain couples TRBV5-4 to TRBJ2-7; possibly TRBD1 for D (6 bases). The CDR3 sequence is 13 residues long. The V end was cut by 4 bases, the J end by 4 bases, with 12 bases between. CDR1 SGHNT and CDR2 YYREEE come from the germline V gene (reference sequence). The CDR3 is CASSQQGRYEQYF. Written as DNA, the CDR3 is TGTGCCAGCAGCCAACAGGGTAGATACGAGCAGTACTTC.

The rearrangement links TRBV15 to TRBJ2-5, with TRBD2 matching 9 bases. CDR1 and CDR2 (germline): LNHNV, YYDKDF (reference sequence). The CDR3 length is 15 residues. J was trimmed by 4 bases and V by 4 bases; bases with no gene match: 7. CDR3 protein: CATSMPGTSRETQYF. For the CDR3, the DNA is TGTGCCACCAGCATGCCCGGGACTAGCAGAGAGACCCAGTACTTC.

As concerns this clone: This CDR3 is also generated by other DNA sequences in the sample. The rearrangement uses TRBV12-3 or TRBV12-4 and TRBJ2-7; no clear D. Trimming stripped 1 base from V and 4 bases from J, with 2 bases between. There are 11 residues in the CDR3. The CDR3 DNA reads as TGTGCCAGCAGTTTAGGGTACGAGCAGTACTTC. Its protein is CASSLGYEQYF.

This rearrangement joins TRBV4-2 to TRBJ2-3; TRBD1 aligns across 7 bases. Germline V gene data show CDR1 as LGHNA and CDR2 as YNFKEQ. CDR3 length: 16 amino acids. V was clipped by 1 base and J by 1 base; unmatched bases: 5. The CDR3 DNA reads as TGTGCCAGCAGCCAAGGGACAGGCGGAGGCACAGATACGCAGTATTTT. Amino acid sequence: CASSQGTGGGTDTQYF.

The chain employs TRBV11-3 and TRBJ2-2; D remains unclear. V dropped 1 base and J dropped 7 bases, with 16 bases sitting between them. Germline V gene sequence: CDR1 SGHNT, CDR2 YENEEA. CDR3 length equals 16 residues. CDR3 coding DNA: TGTGCCAGCAGCTTAGTTGGGTCTGGGCGTGGCGGGGAGCTGTTTTTT. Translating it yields CASSLVGSGRGGELFF.

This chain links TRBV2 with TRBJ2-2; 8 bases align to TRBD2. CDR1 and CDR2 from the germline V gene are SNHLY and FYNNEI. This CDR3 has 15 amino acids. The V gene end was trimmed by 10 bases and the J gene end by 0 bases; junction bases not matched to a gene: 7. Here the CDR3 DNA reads TGTGCCACCAGCTTAGCGGGACCGAACACCGGGGAGCTGTTTTTT. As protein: CATSLAGPNTGELFF.

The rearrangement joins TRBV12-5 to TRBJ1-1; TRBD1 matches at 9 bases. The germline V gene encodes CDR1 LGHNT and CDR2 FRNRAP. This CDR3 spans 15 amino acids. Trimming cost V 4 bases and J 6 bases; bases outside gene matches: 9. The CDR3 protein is CASGSPGQGSPEAFF. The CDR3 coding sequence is TGTGCTAGTGGTTCGCCGGGACAGGGCTCACCTGAAGCTTTCTTT.

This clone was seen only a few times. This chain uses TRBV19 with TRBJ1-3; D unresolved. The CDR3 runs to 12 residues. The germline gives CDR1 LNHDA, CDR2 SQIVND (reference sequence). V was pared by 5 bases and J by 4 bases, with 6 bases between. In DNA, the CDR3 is TGTGCCAGTAGTGTAAGAGGAAACACCATATATTTT. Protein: CASSVRGNTIYF.

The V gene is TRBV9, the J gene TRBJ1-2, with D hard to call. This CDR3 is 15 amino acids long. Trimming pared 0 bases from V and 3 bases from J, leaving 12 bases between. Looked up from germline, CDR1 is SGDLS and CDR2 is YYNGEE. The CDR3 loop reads CASSVGPRKDYGYTF. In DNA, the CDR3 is TGTGCCAGCAGCGTAGGACCCCGTAAGGACTATGGCTACACCTTC.

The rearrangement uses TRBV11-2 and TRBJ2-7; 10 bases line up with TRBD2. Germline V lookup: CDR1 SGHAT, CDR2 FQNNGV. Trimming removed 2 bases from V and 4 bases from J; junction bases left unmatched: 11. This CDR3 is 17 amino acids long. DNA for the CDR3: TGTGCCAGCAGCTTACAAGAACCCCTAGCGGGGGCGTACGAGCAGTACTTC. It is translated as CASSLQEPLAGAYEQYF.